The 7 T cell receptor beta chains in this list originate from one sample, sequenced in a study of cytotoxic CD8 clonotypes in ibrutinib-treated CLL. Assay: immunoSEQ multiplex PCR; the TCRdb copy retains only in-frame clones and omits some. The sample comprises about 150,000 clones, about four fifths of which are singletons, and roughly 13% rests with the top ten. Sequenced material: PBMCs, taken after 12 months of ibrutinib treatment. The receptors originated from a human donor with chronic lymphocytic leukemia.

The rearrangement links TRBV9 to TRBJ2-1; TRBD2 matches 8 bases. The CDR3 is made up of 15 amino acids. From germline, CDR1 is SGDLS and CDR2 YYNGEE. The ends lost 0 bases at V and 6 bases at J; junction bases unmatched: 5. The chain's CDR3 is CASSVVREGGNEQFF. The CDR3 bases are TGTGCCAGCAGCGTAGTTCGGGAGGGGGGCAATGAGCAGTTCTTC.

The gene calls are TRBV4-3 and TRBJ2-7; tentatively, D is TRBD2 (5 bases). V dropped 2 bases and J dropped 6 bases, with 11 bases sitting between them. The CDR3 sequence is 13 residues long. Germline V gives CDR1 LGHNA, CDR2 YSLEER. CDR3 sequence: CASSQIRAGEQYF. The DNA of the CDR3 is TGCGCCAGCAGCCAAATTAGGGCGGGCGAGCAGTACTTC.

CDR3 bases: TGTGCCAGCTCACCAAAGGTGGCGAACACTGAAGCTTTCTTT. Translation: CASSPKVANTEAFF. V usage is TRBV18 and J usage is TRBJ1-1; D unclear. This CDR3 has 14 residues. V was shortened by 2 bases and J by 1 base, with 8 bases between the two germline ends. Germline-derived CDR1 and CDR2 are KGHSH and LQKENI.

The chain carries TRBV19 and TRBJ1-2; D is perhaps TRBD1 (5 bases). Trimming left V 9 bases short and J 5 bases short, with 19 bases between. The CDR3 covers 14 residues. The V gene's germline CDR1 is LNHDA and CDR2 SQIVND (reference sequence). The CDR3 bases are TGTGCCAGCCAACCGGGACTAGGAGGATATGGCTACACCTTC. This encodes CASQPGLGGYGYTF.

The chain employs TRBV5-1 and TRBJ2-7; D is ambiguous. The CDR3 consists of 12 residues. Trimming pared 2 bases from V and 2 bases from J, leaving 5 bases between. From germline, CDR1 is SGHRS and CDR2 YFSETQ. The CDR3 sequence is CASSFGAYEQYF. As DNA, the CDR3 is TGCGCCAGCAGCTTCGGCGCCTACGAGCAGTACTTC.

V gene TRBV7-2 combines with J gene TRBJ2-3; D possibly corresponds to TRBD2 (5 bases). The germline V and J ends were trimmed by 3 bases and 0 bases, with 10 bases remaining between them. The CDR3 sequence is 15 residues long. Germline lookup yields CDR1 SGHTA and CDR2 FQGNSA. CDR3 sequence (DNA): TGTGCCAGCAGCTTCATAAGCGGTAGCACAGATACGCAGTATTTT. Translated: CASSFISGSTDTQYF.

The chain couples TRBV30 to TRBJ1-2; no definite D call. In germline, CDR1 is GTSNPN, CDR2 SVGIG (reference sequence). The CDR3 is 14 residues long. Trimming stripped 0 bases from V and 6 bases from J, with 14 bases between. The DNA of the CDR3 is TGTGCCTGGAGTGTGTTGCTAGGGAGCGATGGCTACACCTTC. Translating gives CAWSVLLGSDGYTF.